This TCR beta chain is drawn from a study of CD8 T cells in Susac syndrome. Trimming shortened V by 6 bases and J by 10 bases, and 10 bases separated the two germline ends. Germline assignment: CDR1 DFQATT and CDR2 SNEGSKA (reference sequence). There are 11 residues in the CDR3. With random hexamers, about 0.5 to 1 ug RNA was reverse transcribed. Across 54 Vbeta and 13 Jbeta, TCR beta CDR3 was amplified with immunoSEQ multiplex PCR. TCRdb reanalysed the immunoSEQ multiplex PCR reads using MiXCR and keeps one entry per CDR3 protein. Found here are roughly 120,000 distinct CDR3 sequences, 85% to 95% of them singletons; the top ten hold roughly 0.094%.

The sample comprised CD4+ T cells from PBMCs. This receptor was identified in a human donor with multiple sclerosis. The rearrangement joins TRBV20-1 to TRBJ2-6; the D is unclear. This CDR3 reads CSAVTGNVLTF. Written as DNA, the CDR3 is TGCAGTGCCGTGACGGGTAACGTCCTGACTTTC.